These 31 T cell receptor beta chains came from one sample sequenced in a study of cytomegalovirus exposure and HLA in healthy donors. Primers: 60 Vbeta forward and 13 Jbeta reverse. Data came from immunoSEQ multiplex PCR; TCRdb stores just in-frame clones and leaves some out. The sample includes 150,000 or so clones. Sample: PBMCs. These TCRs come from a woman between 45 and 60 years old in good health and CMV-seronegative.

The chain couples TRBV11-2 to TRBJ2-7; D uncertain. Trimming took off 3 bases at V and 0 bases at J, with 12 bases between the two ends. Per germline, CDR1 SGHAT and CDR2 FQNNGV. The CDR3 sequence is 15 residues long. The CDR3 loop is CASSFGASNSYEQYF. CDR3 bases: TGTGCCAGCAGCTTCGGAGCATCCAACTCCTACGAGCAGTACTTC. The variable domain in full, completed from reference TRBV11-2 and TRBJ2-7, reads EAGVAQSPRYKIIEKRQSVAFWCNPISGHATLYWYQQILGQGPKLLIQFQNNGVVDDSQLPKDRFSAERLKGVDSTLKIQPAKLEDSAVYLCASSFGASNSYEQYFGPGTRLTVT.

As regards this clone: The same CDR3 also results from other DNA sequences found in this sample. The chain employs TRBV7-2 and TRBJ1-4, with D uncertain. From germline, CDR1 is SGHTA and CDR2 FQGNSA. There are 14 residues in the CDR3. V was pared by 5 bases and J by 5 bases, with 12 bases between. CDR3 nucleotide sequence: TGTGCCAGCAGCCTTCATGAAGCAAATGAAAAACTGTTTTTT. Its protein product is CASSLHEANEKLFF.

The rearrangement links TRBV19 to TRBJ2-1; TRBD1 matches at 7 bases. The CDR3 is 16 amino acids. CDR1 and CDR2 from the germline V gene are LNHDA and SQIVND (reference sequence). V was pared by 9 bases and J by 1 base, with 12 bases of the junction left unmatched. For the CDR3, the DNA is TGTGCCAGCTCCCTACAAGAGGGGGCATCCTACAATGAGCAGTTCTTC. Translated, it gives CASSLQEGASYNEQFF.

The gene calls are TRBV4-1 and TRBJ2-3; 8 nucleotides align to TRBD2. The CDR3 extends over 16 amino acids. Germline-derived CDR1 and CDR2 are MGHRA and YSYEKL. Trimming cost V 1 base and J 4 bases; bases outside gene matches: 7. The CDR3, as DNA: TGCGCCAGCAGCCAAGGGGTGGTAGCGGGATCAGATACGCAGTATTTT. As protein: CASSQGVVAGSDTQYF.

This chain links TRBV25-1 with TRBJ1-2, with 8 bases matching TRBD1. V lost 0 bases and J lost 2; bases outside the gene matches: 2. CDR3 length equals 15 residues. Looked up from germline, CDR1 is MGHDK and CDR2 is SYGVNS. CDR3 region: CASSEYTGGNYGYTF. The DNA of the CDR3 is TGTGCCAGCAGTGAATATACAGGGGGGAACTATGGCTACACCTTC.

The chain couples TRBV6-1 to TRBJ2-5, with D perhaps TRBD1 (6 bases). V lost 11 bases and J lost 1, with 17 bases in between. This CDR3 has 14 amino acids. Germline V CDR1 and CDR2: MNHNS, SASEGT. The CDR3 reads CASAPQGLQETQYF. The CDR3 nucleotides read TGTGCCTCCGCCCCACAGGGCCTCCAAGAGACCCAGTACTTC.

The chain is built from TRBV9 and TRBJ2-7; 8 nucleotides agree with TRBD1. CDR1 SGDLS and CDR2 YYNGEE come from the germline V gene. The CDR3 is 16 residues long. J lost 3 bases, V lost 3 bases, and 11 bases had no gene match. DNA of the CDR3: TGTGCCAGCAGCGCCCAGGTCCGGACAGGGCGCTACGAGCAGTACTTC. It specifies CASSAQVRTGRYEQYF. The variable domain in full, completed from reference TRBV9 and TRBJ2-7, reads DSGVTQTPKHLITATGQRVTLRCSPRSGDLSVYWYQQSLDQGLQFLIQYYNGEERAKGNILERFSAQQFPDLHSELNLSSLELGDSALYFCASSAQVRTGRYEQYFGPGTRLTVT.

The gene calls are TRBV4-1 and TRBJ1-5; D not certain. Looked up from germline, CDR1 is MGHRA and CDR2 is YSYEKL. The CDR3 is made up of 15 amino acids. Trimming shortened V by 1 base and J by 0 bases, and 7 bases separated the two germline ends. CDR3 sequence: CASSQGQVSNQPQHF. The CDR3 nucleotides read TGCGCCAGCAGCCAAGGGCAAGTTAGCAATCAGCCCCAGCATTTT.

The J gene is TRBJ1-2, the V gene TRBV6-7, with 9 bases that match TRBD1. TRBV6-7 is classed as an ORF, of uncertain function. Unmatched junction bases numbered 7, after V lost 6 bases and J lost 2 bases. The CDR3 has 15 residues. The CDR3: CASSRSGQGNYGYTF. The CDR3 DNA follows: TGTGCCAGCAGCCGGAGCGGACAGGGGAACTATGGCTACACCTTC.

The chain links TRBV28 to TRBJ2-5; a possible D gene is TRBD1 (6 bases). V dropped 5 bases and J dropped 5 bases, with 12 bases sitting between them. The CDR3 loop spans 13 amino acids. Germline V gene lookup returns CDR1 MDHEN and CDR2 SYDVKM. The CDR3 DNA follows: TGTGCCAGCAGTGGACAGCTTGCGGAGACCCAGTACTTC. Its translation is CASSGQLAETQYF.

The chain links TRBV7-9 to TRBJ1-6; TRBD1 might be the D (6 bases). The germline V gene encodes CDR1 SEHNR and CDR2 FQNEAQ (reference sequence). This CDR3 spans 16 amino acids. V was cut by 5 bases and J by 9 bases, with 20 bases left in between. CDR3 loop: CASSGGQSSRGSPLHF. The CDR3 coding sequence is TGTGCCAGCAGCGGGGGCCAGTCGTCGCGAGGTTCACCCCTCCACTTT.

The chain is built from TRBV30 and TRBJ1-2, with D unresolved. Between the trimmed V and J ends, which lost 7 bases and 7 bases, there was a span of 16 bases. CDR1 GTSNPN and CDR2 SVGIG come from the germline V gene (reference sequence). This CDR3 is built from 12 residues. This CDR3 is CAYIPEVRGYTF. CDR3 DNA: TGTGCCTACATACCGGAGGTTCGTGGCTACACCTTC.

This CDR3 is CASSLTYGTSTHEQYF. The CDR3 region has the DNA TGTGCCAGCAGCTTGACTTACGGGACTAGCACCCACGAGCAGTACTTC. The chain links TRBV7-9 to TRBJ2-7; 9 nucleotides line up with TRBD2. V lost 3 bases to trimming and J lost 5 bases; unmatched junction nucleotides: 11. The CDR3 sequence is 16 residues long. Germline V gene sequence: CDR1 SEHNR, CDR2 FQNEAQ (reference sequence).

The chain joins TRBV5-1 to TRBJ1-4; no reliable D call. The CDR3 is made up of 14 amino acids. Germline loops: CDR1 SGHRS, CDR2 YFSETQ. Trimming stripped 3 bases from V and 4 bases from J, with 10 bases between. The CDR3, as DNA: TGCGCCAGCAGCTCGGAGGGCGTTAATGAAAAACTGTTTTTT. Its protein product is CASSSEGVNEKLFF.

The V gene is TRBV28, the J gene TRBJ2-4; a weak D match, TRBD1 (6 bases). The germline V and J ends were trimmed by 6 bases and 2 bases, with 14 bases remaining between them. Per germline, CDR1 MDHEN and CDR2 SYDVKM. The CDR3 is 15 amino acids. The CDR3 region is CASSPTGATKNIQYF. For the CDR3, the DNA is TGTGCCAGCAGCCCGACAGGCGCCACCAAAAACATTCAGTACTTC.

This chain uses TRBV7-2 with TRBJ2-3; 9 bases agree with TRBD1. The CDR3 consists of 15 residues. Germline values: CDR1 SGHTA, CDR2 FQGNSA. The ends lost 4 bases at V and 6 bases at J; junction bases unmatched: 8. CDR3 amino acids: CASSSRDRVRDTQYF. In DNA, the CDR3 is TGTGCCAGCAGCTCCCGGGACAGGGTGCGCGATACGCAGTATTTT.

V gene TRBV28 combines with J gene TRBJ2-7; TRBD2 matches 9 bases. The ends lost 5 bases at V and 1 base at J; junction bases unmatched: 6. Germline CDR1 and CDR2: MDHEN and SYDVKM. There are 15 residues in the CDR3. As DNA, the CDR3 is TGTGCCAGCAGTCCCCGACTAGCGGTATCCTACGAGCAGTACTTC. Amino acids: CASSPRLAVSYEQYF. Filled out from reference TRBV28 and TRBJ2-7, the complete variable domain reads DVKVTQSSRYLVKRTGEKVFLECVQDMDHENMFWYRQDPGLGLRLIYFSYDVKMKEKGDIPEGYSVSREKKERFSLILESASTNQTSMYLCASSPRLAVSYEQYFGPGTRLTVT.

This sequence joins TRBV5-1 and TRBJ2-2; 8 bases map to TRBD2. The CDR3 runs 15 residues. Losses at the gene ends were 2 bases for V and 4 bases for J; bases not matched to a gene: 4. From germline, CDR1 is SGHRS and CDR2 YFSETQ. For the CDR3, the DNA is TGCGCCAGCAGCTTTCCGGGAGGGCCCACCGGGGAGCTGTTTTTT. This translates into CASSFPGGPTGELFF.

The chain links TRBV27 to TRBJ2-1, with D unclear. V lost 10 bases and J lost 6, with 10 bases in between. This CDR3 region has 11 residues. CDR1 and CDR2 from the germline V gene are MNHEY and SMNVEV (reference sequence). The CDR3 nucleotides are TGTGCCACCACAGTTTCCAATGAGCAGTTCTTC. Translating gives CATTVSNEQFF.

The chain joins TRBV27 to TRBJ2-1; TRBD2 aligns across 12 bases. Germline CDR1 reads MNHEY; CDR2 reads SMNVEV (reference sequence). V was clipped by 3 bases and J by 13 bases; unmatched bases: 13. The CDR3 has 16 amino acids. In DNA, the CDR3 is TGTGCCAGCAGTTTGTTACTACCTCCGACTAGCGGGAGACAGTTCTTC. Its translation: CASSLLLPPTSGRQFF.

The CDR3 DNA sequence: TGTGCCTGGACTAGCGGGGTAGCCGACAATGAGCAGTTCTTC. Amino acid sequence: CAWTSGVADNEQFF. The chain combines TRBV30 with TRBJ2-1, with 9 bases matching TRBD2. The CDR3 runs to 14 residues. V shed 4 bases, J shed 5 bases, and the junction held 6 bases outside the gene matches. Germline assignment: CDR1 GTSNPN and CDR2 SVGIG (reference sequence). Full variable domain (rest looked up from reference TRBV30 and TRBJ2-1): SQTIHQWPATLVQPVGSPLSLECTVEGTSNPNLYWYRQAAGRGLQLLFYSVGIGQISSEVPQNLSASRPQDRQFILSSKKLLLSDSGFYLCAWTSGVADNEQFFGPGTRLTVL.

The DNA for the CDR3 is TGCGCCAGCAGCCAAGCTCTATTACGTCTAGCGATCACCGGGGAGCTGTTTTTT. It translates to CASSQALLRLAITGELFF. J is TRBJ2-2 and V is TRBV4-1; TRBD2 might be the D (6 bases). Per the germline V gene, CDR1 is MGHRA and CDR2 is YSYEKL. The CDR3 is 18 amino acids. V was pared by 1 base and J by 4 bases, with 19 bases between.

This chain uses TRBV2 with TRBJ1-5; 7 nucleotides match TRBD1. Germline V lookup: CDR1 SNHLY, CDR2 FYNNEI. The CDR3 sequence is 14 residues long. The junction had 9 bases not matched to a gene; V was cut back by 9 bases and J by 4 bases. The CDR3 DNA reads TGTGCCAGTCGACAGGGAGGTGAGAATCAGCCCCAGCATTTT. Residues: CASRQGGENQPQHF. Based on the CDR3 plus reference TRBV2 and TRBJ1-5, the full variable domain is EPEVTQTPSHQVTQMGQEVILRCVPISNHLYFYWYRQILGQKVEFLVSFYNNEISEKSEIFDDQFSVERPDGSNFTLKIRSTKLEDSAMYFCASRQGGENQPQHFGDGTRLSIL.

The chain couples TRBV28 to TRBJ2-1; 13 bases match TRBD2. The CDR3 consists of 16 residues. Per germline, CDR1 MDHEN and CDR2 SYDVKM. V lost 4 bases, J lost 6 bases, and 6 bases stayed unmatched. The CDR3 region has the DNA TGTGCCAGCAGTTCCCCTGGACTAGCGGGAGCCAATGAGCAGTTCTTC. Translating gives CASSSPGLAGANEQFF.

The chain joins TRBV7-3 to TRBJ1-2; TRBD1 matches at 8 bases. Per the germline V gene, CDR1 is SGHTA and CDR2 is FQGTGA. The V segment lost 6 bases and the J segment 5 bases; nucleotides outside the gene matches: 14. CDR3 length: 16 amino acids. CDR3 loop: CASSFIRDRRLYGYTF. In DNA, the CDR3 is TGTGCCAGCAGTTTTATCCGGGACAGGAGACTTTATGGCTACACCTTC.

The chain carries TRBV7-8 and TRBJ1-5; possibly TRBD1 for D (5 bases). The CDR3 covers 14 residues. The germline V gene encodes CDR1 SGHVS and CDR2 FQNEAQ. Trimming removed 3 bases from V and 6 bases from J, with 12 bases in between. CDR3 sequence: CASSFGGVGQPQHF. CDR3 nucleotides: TGTGCCAGCAGCTTTGGAGGGGTTGGTCAGCCCCAGCATTTT.

This sequence joins TRBV9 and TRBJ2-1; 11 bases align to TRBD2. Losses at the gene ends were 4 bases for V and 2 bases for J; bases not matched to a gene: 14. The CDR3 extends over 19 amino acids. Per germline, CDR1 SGDLS and CDR2 YYNGEE. In DNA, the CDR3 is TGTGCCAGCAGCATTCGTAGGTACGGGACTAGCGGAGCCTACAATGAGCAGTTCTTC. It encodes CASSIRRYGTSGAYNEQFF.

The chain uses TRBV4-2 and TRBJ1-5, with D hard to call. This CDR3 is 15 amino acids long. Deletions cut 4 bases from V and 2 bases from J, with 12 bases between. The germline V gene has CDR1 LGHNA and CDR2 YNFKEQ. CDR3 region: CASSLSLLGNQPQHF. The CDR3 DNA reads as TGTGCCAGCAGCCTCTCCTTGTTAGGCAATCAGCCCCAGCATTTT.

The chain carries TRBV18 and TRBJ2-1; TRBD2 matches 9 bases. The CDR3 runs 17 residues. V shed 3 bases and J 5 bases; nucleotides not matched to a gene: 11. Germline V gene sequence: CDR1 KGHSH, CDR2 LQKENI. The CDR3 nucleotides are TGTGCCAGCTCACCCCGGGCTAGCGGGGTTCATAACAATGAGCAGTTCTTC. It is translated as CASSPRASGVHNNEQFF.

The V gene is TRBV5-4, the J gene TRBJ2-1, with 7 positions matching TRBD2. V lost 0 bases, J lost 4 bases, and 7 bases stayed unmatched. Germline V gene lookup returns CDR1 SGHNT and CDR2 YYREEE (reference sequence). The CDR3 covers 16 residues. The CDR3 nucleotides are TGTGCCAGCAGCTTGGCCCCCAGCGGGGCATACAATGAGCAGTTCTTC. Its translation: CASSLAPSGAYNEQFF.

The chain is built from TRBV11-3 and TRBJ2-6; weak D call: TRBD2 (5 bases). Germline assignment: CDR1 SGHNT and CDR2 YENEEA. Deletions cut 5 bases from V and 0 bases from J, with 8 bases between. CDR3 size: 15 residues. The CDR3 DNA is TGTGCCAGCAGCCGAGGGAGCTCTGGGGCCAACGTCCTGACTTTC. Translating it yields CASSRGSSGANVLTF.